This T cell receptor (beta chain) was sequenced during a study of blood T cell repertoires in COVID-19. V dropped 0 bases and J dropped 0 bases, with 10 bases sitting between them. The V gene's germline CDR1 is SGDLS and CDR2 YYNGEE. This CDR3 comprises 16 residues. Some clones are missing from TCRdb's copy, which holds only in-frame ones; the method was immunoSEQ multiplex PCR. In the table there are some 180,000 clones, about 85% of which are singletons. Seattle patients were enrolled during active infection and followed longitudinally. V is TRBV9 and J is TRBJ1-3; D remains ambiguous. Material: peripheral blood. The clonotype originates from a woman aged 40 to 50 with COVID-19, enrolled during active disease. The CDR3 loop reads CASSVGLSRSGNTIYF. DNA for the CDR3: TGTGCCAGCAGCGTAGGGCTCAGTCGCTCTGGAAACACCATATATTTT.